The entry below gives a single T cell receptor beta chain sequence along with its context. The antigen is undetermined. Nobody among the patients had been given any treatment before thyroid surgery. The data were taken from a study of metastatic and nonmetastatic thyroid tumors. Overall study results and limits: When malignant thyroid tumors were compared with benign nodules, TCR beta diversity was reportedly significantly higher in the malignant tumors. This held in both blood and tumor samples.

V was trimmed by 1 base and J by 5 bases, leaving 29 bases between them. CDR1 is DFQATT and CDR2 is SNEGSKA in the germline V gene (reference sequence). The CDR3 is 20 residues long. TCRdb used MiXCR to call clones anew from the PCR reads. The profile covers tens of thousands of clones, with about 30% appearing a single time and 32% taken by the ten largest. This TCR was recovered from a female donor with papillary thyroid cancer or a benign thyroid nodule (not recorded which). Some clones in this sample may be carry-over from other donors' samples. V usage is TRBV20-1 and J usage is TRBJ2-2; no definite D call. The specimen was blood. The CDR3 region is CSARVRSVVGTHPLTGELFF. CDR3 DNA sequence: TGCAGTGCTAGAGTGAGGAGTGTAGTCGGAACCCATCCCCTGACCGGGGAGCTGTTTTTT.